This T cell receptor (beta chain) was obtained from a study of blood T cell repertoires in COVID-19. Whole-study context: Collection of acute and convalescent COVID-19 samples took place in the United States, Italy and Spain. In each case, the material was cDNA or gDNA derived from T cells, B-cell-depleted T cells, or PBMCs.

The Seattle patients joined while their infection was active and were tracked longitudinally afterward. Methods used by the authors: Amplification of reference gene primers was used by the study to estimate nucleated cell counts. Sequenced by immunoSEQ multiplex PCR; TCRdb stores in-frame clones only, minus some. V, J and clone size derive from that table, while D and trimming were established from the DNA sequence. The top ten hold just over 5.5% of the sample, which has under 150,000 clones, 85% to 90% seen once. The sequencing input was peripheral blood. This clonotype was sampled from a woman in her sixties with COVID-19, enrolled during active disease.

The CDR3 loop is CASSSSPGGNQPQHF. As DNA, the CDR3 is TGTGCCAGCAGTTCTTCCCCCGGAGGCAATCAGCCCCAGCATTTT. The chain uses TRBV6-5 and TRBJ1-5; no firm D call. The V end was cut by 4 bases, the J end by 2 bases, with 12 bases between. The CDR3 loop spans 15 amino acids. Germline assignment: CDR1 MNHEY and CDR2 SVGAGI.